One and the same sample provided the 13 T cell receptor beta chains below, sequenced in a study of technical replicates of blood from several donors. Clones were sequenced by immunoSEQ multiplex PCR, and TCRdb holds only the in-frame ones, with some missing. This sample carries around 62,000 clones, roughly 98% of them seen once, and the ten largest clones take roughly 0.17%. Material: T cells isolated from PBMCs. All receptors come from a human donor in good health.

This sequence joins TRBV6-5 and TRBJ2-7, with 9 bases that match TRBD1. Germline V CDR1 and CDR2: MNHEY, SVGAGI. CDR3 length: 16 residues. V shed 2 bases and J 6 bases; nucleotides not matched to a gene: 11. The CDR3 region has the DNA TGTGCCAGCAGTTACGATTCCCCCGGGACAGGGTCCGAGCAGTACTTC. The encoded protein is CASSYDSPGTGSEQYF.

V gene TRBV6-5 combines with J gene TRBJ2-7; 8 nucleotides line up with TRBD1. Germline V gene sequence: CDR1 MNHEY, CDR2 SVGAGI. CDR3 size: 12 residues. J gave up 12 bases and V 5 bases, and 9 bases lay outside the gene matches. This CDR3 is CASSRDRTRMYF. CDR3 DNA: TGTGCCAGCAGTAGGGACAGGACAAGAATGTACTTC.

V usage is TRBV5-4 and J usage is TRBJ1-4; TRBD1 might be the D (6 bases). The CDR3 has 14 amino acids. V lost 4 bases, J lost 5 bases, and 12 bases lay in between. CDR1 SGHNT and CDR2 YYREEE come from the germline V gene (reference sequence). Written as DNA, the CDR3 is TGTGCCAGCAGCACCGGGACAATAAATGAAAAACTGTTTTTT. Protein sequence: CASSTGTINEKLFF. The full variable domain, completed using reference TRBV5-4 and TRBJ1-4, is ETGVTQSPTHLIKTRGQQVTLRCSSQSGHNTVSWYQQALGQGPQFIFQYYREEENGRGNFPPRFSGLQFPNYSSELNVNALELDDSALYLCASSTGTINEKLFFGSGTQLSVL.

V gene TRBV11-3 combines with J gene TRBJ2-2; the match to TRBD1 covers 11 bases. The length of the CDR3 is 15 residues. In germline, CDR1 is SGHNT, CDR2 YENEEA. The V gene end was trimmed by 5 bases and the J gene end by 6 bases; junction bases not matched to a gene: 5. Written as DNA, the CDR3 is TGTGCCAGCAGCCACGGGACAGGGGGACCCGGGGAGCTGTTTTTT. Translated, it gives CASSHGTGGPGELFF.

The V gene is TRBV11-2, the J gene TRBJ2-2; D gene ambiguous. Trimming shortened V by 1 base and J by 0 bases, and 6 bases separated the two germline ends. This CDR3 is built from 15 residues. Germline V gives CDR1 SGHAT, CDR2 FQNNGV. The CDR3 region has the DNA TGTGCCAGCAGCTTAGTCCGAGCGAACACCGGGGAGCTGTTTTTT. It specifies CASSLVRANTGELFF.

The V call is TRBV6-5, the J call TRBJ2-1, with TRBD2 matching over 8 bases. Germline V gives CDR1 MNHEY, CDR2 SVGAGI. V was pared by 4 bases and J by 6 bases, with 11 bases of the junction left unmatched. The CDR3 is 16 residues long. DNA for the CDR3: TGTGCCAGCAGTTGGGTTCCCGGGACTAGTGGCAATGAGCAGTTCTTC. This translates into CASSWVPGTSGNEQFF.

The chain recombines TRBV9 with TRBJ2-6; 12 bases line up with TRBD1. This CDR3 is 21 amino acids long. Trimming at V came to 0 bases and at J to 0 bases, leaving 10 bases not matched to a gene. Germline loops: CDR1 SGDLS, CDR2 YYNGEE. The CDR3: CASSVEGTGGPFGSGANVLTF. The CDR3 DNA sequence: TGTGCCAGCAGCGTAGAGGGGACAGGGGGCCCCTTTGGCTCTGGGGCCAACGTCCTGACTTTC. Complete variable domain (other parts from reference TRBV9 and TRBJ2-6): DSGVTQTPKHLITATGQRVTLRCSPRSGDLSVYWYQQSLDQGLQFLIQYYNGEERAKGNILERFSAQQFPDLHSELNLSSLELGDSALYFCASSVEGTGGPFGSGANVLTFGAGSRLTVL.

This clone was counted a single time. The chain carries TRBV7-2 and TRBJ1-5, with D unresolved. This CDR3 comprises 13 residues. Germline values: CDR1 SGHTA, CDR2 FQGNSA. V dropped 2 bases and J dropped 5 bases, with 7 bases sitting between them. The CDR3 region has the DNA TGTGCCAGCAGCTTAAACAGCTATCAGCCCCAGCATTTT. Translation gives CASSLNSYQPQHF.

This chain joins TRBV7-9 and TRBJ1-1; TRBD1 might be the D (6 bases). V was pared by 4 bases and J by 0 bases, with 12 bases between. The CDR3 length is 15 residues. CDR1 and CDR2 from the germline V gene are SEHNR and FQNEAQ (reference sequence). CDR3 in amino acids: CASSSQGGMNTEAFF. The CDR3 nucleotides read TGTGCCAGCAGCTCCCAAGGGGGTATGAACACTGAAGCTTTCTTT. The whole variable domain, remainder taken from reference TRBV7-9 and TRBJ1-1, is DTGVSQNPRHKITKRGQNVTFRCDPISEHNRLYWYRQTLGQGPEFLTYFQNEAQLEKSRLLSDRFSAERPKGSFSTLEIQRTEQGDSAMYLCASSSQGGMNTEAFFGQGTRLTVV.

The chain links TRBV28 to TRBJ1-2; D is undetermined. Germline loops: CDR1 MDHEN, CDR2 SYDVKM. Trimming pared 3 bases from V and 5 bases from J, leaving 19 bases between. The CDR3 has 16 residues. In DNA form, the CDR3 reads TGTGCCAGCAGTTTCCGGCGGAACCTTGAACTTTATGGCTACACCTTC. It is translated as CASSFRRNLELYGYTF.

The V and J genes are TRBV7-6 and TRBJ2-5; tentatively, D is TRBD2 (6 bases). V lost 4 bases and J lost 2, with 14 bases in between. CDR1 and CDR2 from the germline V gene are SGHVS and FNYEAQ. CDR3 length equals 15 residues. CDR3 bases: TGTGCCAGCAGCTCTCCCGGGGGAAGGCAAGAGACCCAGTACTTC. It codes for CASSSPGGRQETQYF.

This CDR3 reads CASFKTRDRGQSTF. CDR3 DNA: TGCGCCAGCTTCAAGACCCGGGACAGGGGGCAAAGCACCTTC. The chain couples TRBV5-1 to TRBJ1-2; 12 nucleotides agree with TRBD1. Trimming cost V 7 bases and J 13 bases; bases outside gene matches: 14. CDR3 size: 14 residues. Germline assignment: CDR1 SGHRS and CDR2 YFSETQ.

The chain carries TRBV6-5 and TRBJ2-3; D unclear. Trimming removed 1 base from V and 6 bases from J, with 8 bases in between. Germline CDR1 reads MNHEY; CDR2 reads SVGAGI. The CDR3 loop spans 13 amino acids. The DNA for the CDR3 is TGTGCCAGCAGTTACTTGGCATCCGATACGCAGTATTTT. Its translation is CASSYLASDTQYF.